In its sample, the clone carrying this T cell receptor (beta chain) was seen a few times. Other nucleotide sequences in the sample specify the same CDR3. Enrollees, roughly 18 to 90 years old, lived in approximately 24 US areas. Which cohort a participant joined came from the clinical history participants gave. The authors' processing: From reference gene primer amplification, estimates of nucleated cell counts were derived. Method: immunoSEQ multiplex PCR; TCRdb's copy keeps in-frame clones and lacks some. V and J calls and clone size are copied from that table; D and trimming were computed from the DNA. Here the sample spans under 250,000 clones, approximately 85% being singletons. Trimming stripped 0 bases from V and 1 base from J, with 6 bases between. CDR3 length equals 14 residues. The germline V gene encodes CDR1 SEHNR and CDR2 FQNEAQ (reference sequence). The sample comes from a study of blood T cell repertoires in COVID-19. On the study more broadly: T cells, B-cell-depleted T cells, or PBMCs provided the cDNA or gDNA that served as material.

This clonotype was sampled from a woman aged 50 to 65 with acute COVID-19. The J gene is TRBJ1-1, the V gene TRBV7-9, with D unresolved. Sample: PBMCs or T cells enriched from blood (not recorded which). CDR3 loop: CASSLAGGNTEAFF. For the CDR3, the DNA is TGTGCCAGCAGCTTAGCAGGAGGGAACACTGAAGCTTTCTTT. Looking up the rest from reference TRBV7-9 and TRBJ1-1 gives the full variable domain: DTGVSQNPRHKITKRGQNVTFRCDPISEHNRLYWYRQTLGQGPEFLTYFQNEAQLEKSRLLSDRFSAERPKGSFSTLEIQRTEQGDSAMYLCASSLAGGNTEAFFGQGTRLTVV.